This T cell receptor (beta chain) stems from a study of identical twins. General study points: The abundant beta clonotypes from cord blood had fewer insertions, and memory repertoires had none of this. It was cross-sectional statistical analysis, not following the same donors, that the conclusions relied on.

One entry per CDR3 protein results from TCRdb running MiXCR on the 5' RACE reads. The data hold around 470,000 distinct CDR3 sequences, with 11% to 15% observed a single time. This clonotype was detected a few times. Antigen: not known. Donors uniformly comprised healthy Caucasians. The germline gives CDR1 MNHEY, CDR2 SVGAGI. The CDR3 has 16 residues. Trimming shortened V by 3 bases and J by 1 base, and 14 bases separated the two germline ends. These same records also appear under a second study, on yellow fever vaccine responses in identical twins. That report adds: Twins reportedly showed a vaccine T cell response that seemed partly convergent and partly personalized.

The chain joins TRBV6-5 to TRBJ2-3; a possible D gene is TRBD1 (6 bases). The source material was CD4+ T cells sorted from blood. The origin of this receptor is a woman aged 18-29 years in good health. The DNA of the CDR3 is TGTGCCAGCAGTTATGATCAGGCAGGGGGCACAGATACGCAGTATTTT. Translated, it gives CASSYDQAGGTDTQYF.